This TCR beta chain was captured by sequencing in a study of cytomegalovirus exposure and HLA in healthy donors. Overall study: Roughly 77 million unique TCRs from HLA-typed donors made up an early data release. Findings of the study overall: Among TCR beta chains, those listed as cytomegalovirus-associated numbered some 160. A missense variant in DCLRE1C was later tied to TCR beta V- and J-gene trimming. The likely origin of a cluster of highly shared sequence variants was a sequencing artifact.

Per germline, CDR1 MDHEN and CDR2 SYDVKM. This CDR3 has 14 amino acids. V lost 6 bases, J lost 6 bases, and 11 bases stayed unmatched. The primer mix had 60 Vbeta and 13 Jbeta primers. Assay: immunoSEQ multiplex PCR; the TCRdb copy retains only in-frame clones and omits some. Of about 130,000 clones listed, approximately 63% are singletons. Notes on this clone: Its antigen is unknown.

This chain links TRBV28 with TRBJ2-7, with 7 bases lining up with TRBD1. This TCR came from a woman aged 55-69 years in good health and CMV-seropositive. Sequencing used PBMCs. The CDR3 is CASSLDRALGEQYF. As DNA, the CDR3 is TGTGCCAGCAGCCTCGACAGGGCCCTAGGCGAGCAGTACTTC. The variable domain in full, completed from reference TRBV28 and TRBJ2-7, reads DVKVTQSSRYLVKRTGEKVFLECVQDMDHENMFWYRQDPGLGLRLIYFSYDVKMKEKGDIPEGYSVSREKKERFSLILESASTNQTSMYLCASSLDRALGEQYFGPGTRLTVT.